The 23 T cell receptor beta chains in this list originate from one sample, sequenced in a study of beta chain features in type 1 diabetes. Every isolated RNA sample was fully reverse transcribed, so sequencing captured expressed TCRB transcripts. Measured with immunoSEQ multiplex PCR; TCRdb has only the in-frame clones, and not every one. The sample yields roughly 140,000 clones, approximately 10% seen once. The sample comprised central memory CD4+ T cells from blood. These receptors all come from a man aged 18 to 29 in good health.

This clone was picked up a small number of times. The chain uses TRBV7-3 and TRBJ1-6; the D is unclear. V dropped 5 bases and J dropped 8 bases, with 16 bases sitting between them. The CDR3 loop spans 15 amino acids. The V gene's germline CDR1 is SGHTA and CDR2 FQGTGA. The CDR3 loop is CASSPSSSGDSPLHF. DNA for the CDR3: TGTGCCAGCAGCCCATCGAGTAGTGGAGATTCACCCCTCCACTTT.

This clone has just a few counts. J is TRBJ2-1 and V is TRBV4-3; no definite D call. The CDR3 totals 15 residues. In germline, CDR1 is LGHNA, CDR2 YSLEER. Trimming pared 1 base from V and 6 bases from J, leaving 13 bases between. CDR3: CASSQGPASFNEQFF. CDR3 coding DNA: TGCGCCAGCAGCCAAGGGCCCGCTAGTTTCAATGAGCAGTTCTTC.

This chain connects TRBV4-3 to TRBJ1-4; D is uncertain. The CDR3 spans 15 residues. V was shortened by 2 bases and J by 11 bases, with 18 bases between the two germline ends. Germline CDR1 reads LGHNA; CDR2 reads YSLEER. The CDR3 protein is CASSQSNILGRKLFF. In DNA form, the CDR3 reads TGCGCCAGCAGCCAATCAAATATTCTCGGGCGTAAACTGTTTTTT.

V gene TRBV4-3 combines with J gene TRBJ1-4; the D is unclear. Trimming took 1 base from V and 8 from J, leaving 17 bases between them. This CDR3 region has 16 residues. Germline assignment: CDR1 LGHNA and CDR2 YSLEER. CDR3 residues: CASSQGIPNGGEKLFF. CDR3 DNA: TGCGCCAGCAGCCAAGGAATCCCGAATGGTGGGGAAAAACTGTTTTTT.

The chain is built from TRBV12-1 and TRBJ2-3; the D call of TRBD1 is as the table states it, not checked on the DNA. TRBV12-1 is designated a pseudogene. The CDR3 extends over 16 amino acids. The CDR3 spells CASSPTGQVRTDTQYF. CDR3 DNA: TGTGCCAGCAGCCCGACGGGACAGGTGAGGACAGATACGCAGTATTTT.

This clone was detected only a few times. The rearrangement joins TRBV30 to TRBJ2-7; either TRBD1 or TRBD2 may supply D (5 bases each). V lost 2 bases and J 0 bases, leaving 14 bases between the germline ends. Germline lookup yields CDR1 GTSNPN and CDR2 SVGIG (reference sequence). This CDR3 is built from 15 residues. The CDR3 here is CAWSFRGRSSYEQYF. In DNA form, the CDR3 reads TGTGCCTGGAGTTTCCGGGGCCGCAGCTCCTACGAGCAGTACTTC.

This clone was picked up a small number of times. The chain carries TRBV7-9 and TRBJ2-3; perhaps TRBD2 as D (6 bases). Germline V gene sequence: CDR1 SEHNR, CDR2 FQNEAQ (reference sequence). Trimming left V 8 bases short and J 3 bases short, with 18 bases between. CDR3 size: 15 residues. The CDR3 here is CASRPRDLGTDTQYF. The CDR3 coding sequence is TGTGCCAGCCGCCCTCGGGACTTGGGAACAGATACGCAGTATTTT.

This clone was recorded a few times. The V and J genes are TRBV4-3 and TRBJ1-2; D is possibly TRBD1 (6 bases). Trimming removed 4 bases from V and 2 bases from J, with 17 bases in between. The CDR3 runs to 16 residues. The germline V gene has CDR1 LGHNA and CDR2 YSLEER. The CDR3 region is CASSRSSRGGNYGYTF. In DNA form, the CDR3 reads TGCGCCAGCAGCCGCTCCTCCCGAGGGGGAAACTATGGCTACACCTTC.

CDR3 DNA sequence: TGTGCCAGCAGTGGACAGGGGAACTCTGGGGCCAACGTCCTGACTTTC. Residues: CASSGQGNSGANVLTF. The chain employs TRBV2 and TRBJ2-6; 8 positions match TRBD1. Germline-derived CDR1 and CDR2 are SNHLY and FYNNEI. The trim removed 4 bases at V and 0 bases at J, leaving 2 bases unmatched. The CDR3 has 16 residues.

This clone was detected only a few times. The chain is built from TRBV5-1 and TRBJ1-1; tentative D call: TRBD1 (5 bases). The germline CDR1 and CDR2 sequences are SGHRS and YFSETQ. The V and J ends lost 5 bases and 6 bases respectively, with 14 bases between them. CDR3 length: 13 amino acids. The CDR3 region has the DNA TGCGCCAGCAGGATTTCAGGGCGGGCTGAAGCTTTCTTT. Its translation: CASRISGRAEAFF. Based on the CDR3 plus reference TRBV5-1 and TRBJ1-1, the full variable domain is KAGVTQTPRYLIKTRGQQVTLSCSPISGHRSVSWYQQTPGQGLQFLFEYFSETQRNKGNFPGRFSGRQFSNSRSEMNVSTLELGDSALYLCASRISGRAEAFFGQGTRLTVV.

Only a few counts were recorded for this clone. The CDR3 spells CASSQDIGGPQETQYF. In nucleotides, the CDR3 is TGTGCCAGCAGCCAAGATATAGGAGGCCCTCAAGAGACCCAGTACTTC. The rearrangement joins TRBV14 to TRBJ2-5; TRBD2 is a possible D gene (5 bases). Trimming pared 0 bases from V and 2 bases from J, leaving 13 bases between. The CDR3 has 16 amino acids. Germline-derived CDR1 and CDR2 are SGHDN and FVKESK. The variable domain in full, completed from reference TRBV14 and TRBJ2-5, reads EAGVTQFPSHSVIEKGQTVTLRCDPISGHDNLYWYRRVMGKEIKFLLHFVKESKQDESGMPNNRFLAERTGGTYSTLKVQPAELEDSGVYFCASSQDIGGPQETQYFGPGTRLLVL.

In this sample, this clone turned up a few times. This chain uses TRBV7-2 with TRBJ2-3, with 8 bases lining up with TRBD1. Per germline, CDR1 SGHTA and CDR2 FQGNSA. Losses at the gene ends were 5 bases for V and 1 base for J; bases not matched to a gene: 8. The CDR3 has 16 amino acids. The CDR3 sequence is CASSLGQALGTDTQYF. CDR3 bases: TGTGCCAGCAGCCTGGGACAGGCCCTGGGCACAGATACGCAGTATTTT.

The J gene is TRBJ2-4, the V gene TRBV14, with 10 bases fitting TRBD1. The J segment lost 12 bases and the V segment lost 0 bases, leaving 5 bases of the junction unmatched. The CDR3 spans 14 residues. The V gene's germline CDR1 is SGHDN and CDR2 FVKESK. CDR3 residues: CASSQDLTGGAQYF. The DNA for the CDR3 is TGTGCCAGCAGCCAAGATCTGACAGGGGGCGCTCAGTACTTC.

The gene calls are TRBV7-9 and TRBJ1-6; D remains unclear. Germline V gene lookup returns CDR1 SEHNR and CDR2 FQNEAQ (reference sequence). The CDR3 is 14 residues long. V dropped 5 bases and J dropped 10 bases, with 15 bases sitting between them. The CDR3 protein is CASSTDGRGSPLHF. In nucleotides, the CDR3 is TGTGCCAGCAGCACAGATGGACGCGGGTCACCCCTCCACTTT.

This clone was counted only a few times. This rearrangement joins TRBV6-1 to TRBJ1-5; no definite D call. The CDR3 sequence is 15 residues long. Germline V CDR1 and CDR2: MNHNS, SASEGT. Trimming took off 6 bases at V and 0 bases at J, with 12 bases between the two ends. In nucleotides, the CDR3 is TGTGCCAGCAGCCCTGACACATATAGCAATCAGCCCCAGCATTTT. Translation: CASSPDTYSNQPQHF.

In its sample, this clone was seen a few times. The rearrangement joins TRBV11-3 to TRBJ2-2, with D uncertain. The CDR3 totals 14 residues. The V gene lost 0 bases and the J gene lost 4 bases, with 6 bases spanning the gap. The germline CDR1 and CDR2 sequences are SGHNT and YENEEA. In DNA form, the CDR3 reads TGTGCCAGCAGCTTAGAAGGGTCCACCGGGGAGCTGTTTTTT. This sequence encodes CASSLEGSTGELFF.

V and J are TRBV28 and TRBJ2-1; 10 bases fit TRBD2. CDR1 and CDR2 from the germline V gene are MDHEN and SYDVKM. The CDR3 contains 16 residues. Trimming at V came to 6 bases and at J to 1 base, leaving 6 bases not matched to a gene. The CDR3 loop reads CASSSGTSDSYNEQFF. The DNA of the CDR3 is TGTGCCAGCAGCTCCGGGACTAGCGATTCCTACAATGAGCAGTTCTTC.

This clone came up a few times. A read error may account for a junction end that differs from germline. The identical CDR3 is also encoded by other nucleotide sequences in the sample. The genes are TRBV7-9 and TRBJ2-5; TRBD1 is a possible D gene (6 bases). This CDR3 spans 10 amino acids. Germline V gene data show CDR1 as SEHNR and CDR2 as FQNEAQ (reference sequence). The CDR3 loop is CAGAQETQYF. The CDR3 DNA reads TGCGCAGGGGCACAAGAGACCCAGTACTTC.

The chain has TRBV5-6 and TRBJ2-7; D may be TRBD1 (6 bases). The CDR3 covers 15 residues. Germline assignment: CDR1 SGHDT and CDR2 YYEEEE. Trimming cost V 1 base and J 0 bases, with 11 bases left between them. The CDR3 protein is CASSLQGKSSYEQYF. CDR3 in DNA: TGTGCCAGCAGCTTGCAGGGGAAGAGCTCCTACGAGCAGTACTTC.

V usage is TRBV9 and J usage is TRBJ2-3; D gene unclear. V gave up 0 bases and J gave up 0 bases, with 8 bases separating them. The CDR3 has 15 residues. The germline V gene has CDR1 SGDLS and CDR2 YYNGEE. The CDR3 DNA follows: TGTGCCAGCAGCGTAGGAGCGATAAGCACAGATACGCAGTATTTT. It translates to CASSVGAISTDTQYF.

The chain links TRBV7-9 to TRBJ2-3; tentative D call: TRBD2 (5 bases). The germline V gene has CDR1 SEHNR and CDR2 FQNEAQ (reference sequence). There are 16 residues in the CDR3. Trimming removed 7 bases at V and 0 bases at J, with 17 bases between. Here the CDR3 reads CASTPFGLESTDTQYF. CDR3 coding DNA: TGTGCCAGCACTCCCTTCGGACTGGAGAGCACAGATACGCAGTATTTT.

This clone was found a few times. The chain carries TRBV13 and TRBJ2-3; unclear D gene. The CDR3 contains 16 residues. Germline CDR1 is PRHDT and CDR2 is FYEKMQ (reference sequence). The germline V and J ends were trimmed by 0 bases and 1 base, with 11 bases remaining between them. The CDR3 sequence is CASSLGLGGGTDTQYF. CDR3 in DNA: TGTGCCAGCAGCTTAGGCCTCGGCGGCGGCACAGATACGCAGTATTTT.

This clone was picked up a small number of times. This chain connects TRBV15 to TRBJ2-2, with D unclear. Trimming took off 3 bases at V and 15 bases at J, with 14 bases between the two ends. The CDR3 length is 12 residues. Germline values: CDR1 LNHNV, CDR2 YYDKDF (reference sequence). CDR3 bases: TGTGCCACCAGCAGTGGAAATGGACCTTTGTTTTTT. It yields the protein CATSSGNGPLFF.